Listed below are T cell receptor beta chains from one sample, sequenced in a study of beta chain features in type 1 diabetes. Measured with immunoSEQ multiplex PCR; TCRdb has only the in-frame clones, and not every one. The data contain 150,000 to 180,000 clones, around 10% of them singletons. The sequencing input was central memory CD4+ T cells from blood. The receptors shown here come from a man between 18 and 35 years old in good health. The CDR3 runs from the conserved cysteine through the conserved F or W.

j_call v_call cdr3_aa
TRBJ1-1 TRBV19 CASSVTGTVAEAFF
TRBJ1-2 TRBV12-2 CASRLADGVRGYTF
TRBJ2-7 TRBV9 CASSPSPSGRANEQYF
TRBJ2-5 TRBV29-1 CSVRPVGPRWETQYF
TRBJ2-7 TRBV4-3 CASSQVSRGLAGTEQYF
TRBJ2-3 TRBV14 CASSQIGRTGTDTQYF
TRBJ2-1 TRBV14 CASSHRTGYKGNEQFF
TRBJ1-3 TRBV30 CAWSVRKVAGNTIYF
TRBJ1-1 TRBV2 CASREGGGIKEAFF
TRBJ1-1 TRBV28 CASSSTAGGNTEAFF
TRBJ1-6 TRBV7-2 CASSQRDNRSPLHF
TRBJ1-1 TRBV28 CASSLRRKAWAFF
TRBJ2-7 TRBV2 CASSEDRPYEQYF
TRBJ2-5 TRBV7-2 CASTLRGGVGETQYF
TRBJ2-3 TRBV5-1 CASSLGDADTQYF
TRBJ2-1 TRBV7-2 CASSGRQGRSEQFF
TRBJ2-7 TRBV7-9 CASSFGLSSGSSYEQYF
TRBJ1-2 TRBV4-3 CASSQPSGQGYGYTF
TRBJ2-3 TRBV11-3 CASSPTAGSADTQYF
TRBJ1-1 TRBV10-3 CAISDGSGGTEAFF
TRBJ2-7 TRBV28 CASSQGRVYEQYF
TRBJ1-1 TRBV29-1 CSVGQGRTEAFF